These 26 T cell receptor beta chains were all obtained from the same sample, sequenced in a study of cytomegalovirus exposure and HLA in healthy donors. Amplification used 60 Vbeta primers and 13 Jbeta primers. The table came from immunoSEQ multiplex PCR; TCRdb's copy has only in-frame clones and leaves some out. There are some 170,000 clones in the sample; 87% occur only once, and 0.7% to 1% lies in the top ten. Sequencing was done on a sample of PBMCs. These TCRs come from a woman aged 30 to 39 in good health and CMV-seronegative.

The chain couples TRBV20-1 to TRBJ2-7, with D maybe TRBD1 (5 bases). Germline V gene lookup returns CDR1 DFQATT and CDR2 SNEGSKA (reference sequence). This CDR3 is 11 amino acids long. The V and J ends lost 6 bases and 9 bases respectively, with 15 bases between them. CDR3 sequence reads: CSATQGSWQYF. The CDR3 region has the DNA TGCAGTGCCACCCAGGGAAGTTGGCAGTACTTC.

This clone was detected once. This chain links TRBV30 with TRBJ2-7, with 9 bases fitting TRBD1. CDR1 and CDR2 from the germline V gene are GTSNPN and SVGIG (reference sequence). The length of the CDR3 is 14 residues. V lost 4 bases to trimming and J lost 4 bases; unmatched junction nucleotides: 8. CDR3 in DNA: TGTGCCTGGAAGCCAGGACAGGGGTTTTACGAGCAGTACTTC. It specifies CAWKPGQGFYEQYF.

A few counts support this clone. V and J are TRBV10-3 and TRBJ2-2, with 7 bases aligning to TRBD1. The CDR3 length is 17 residues. Germline lookup yields CDR1 ENHRY and CDR2 SYGVKD. The junction had 12 bases not matched to a gene; V was cut back by 2 bases and J by 6 bases. This chain's CDR3 is CAISEPLTGLGAGELFF. As DNA, the CDR3 is TGTGCCATCAGTGAGCCATTGACAGGGTTAGGAGCCGGGGAGCTGTTTTTT.

The J gene is TRBJ2-7, the V gene TRBV5-1, with 10 bases matching TRBD2. There are 14 residues in the CDR3. V was pared by 5 bases and J by 0 bases, with 2 bases of the junction left unmatched. From germline, CDR1 is SGHRS and CDR2 YFSETQ. The CDR3 DNA sequence: TGCGCCAGCAGGCTAGCGGGGGACTCCTACGAGCAGTACTTC. It is translated as CASRLAGDSYEQYF.

This clone has more than one count but fewer than ten. V is TRBV5-8 and J is TRBJ2-3; TRBD1 matches at 7 bases. The CDR3 sequence is 16 residues long. The germline CDR1 and CDR2 sequences are SGHTS and YDEGEE. Trimming removed 2 bases from V and 0 bases from J; junction bases left unmatched: 6. The CDR3 is CASSLLGQPSTDTQYF. For the CDR3, the DNA is TGTGCCAGCAGCTTATTGGGACAGCCTAGCACAGATACGCAGTATTTT.

This clone was detected a few times. The V call is TRBV12-5, the J call TRBJ2-1; D not certain. CDR1 is LGHNT, CDR2 FRNRAP, per germline. V lost 6 bases to trimming and J lost 4 bases, with 16 bases between them. The CDR3 sequence is 15 residues long. Written as DNA, the CDR3 is TGTGCTAGTGGCCGCGGAGAAGGAGCATACAATGAGCAGTTCTTC. This translates into CASGRGEGAYNEQFF.

V is TRBV10-1 and J is TRBJ1-3; D is perhaps TRBD1 (6 bases). The length of the CDR3 is 13 residues. The V and J ends lost 10 bases and 0 bases respectively, with 10 bases between them. Germline CDR1 WNHNN, CDR2 SYGVQD (reference sequence). DNA of the CDR3: TGCGCCAACTTCAGGGGCTCTGGAAACACCATATATTTT. Translating it yields CANFRGSGNTIYF.

The gene calls are TRBV7-9 and TRBJ2-2; D not certain. Germline CDR1 and CDR2: SEHNR and FQNEAQ (reference sequence). CDR3 length equals 12 residues. Trimming left V 4 bases short and J 6 bases short, with 6 bases between. The CDR3 here is CASSSNAGELFF. The CDR3 coding sequence is TGTGCCAGCAGCTCCAATGCCGGGGAGCTGTTTTTT.

Here the CDR3 DNA reads TGTGCCAGCAGACTCGGAGAAGCGGGGAGGAACACCGGGGAGCTGTTTTTT. This codes for CASRLGEAGRNTGELFF. The V call is TRBV2, the J call TRBJ2-2, with TRBD2 identical over 7 bases. The CDR3 is 17 residues long. The V segment lost 6 bases and the J segment 1 base; nucleotides outside the gene matches: 11. The germline V gene has CDR1 SNHLY and CDR2 FYNNEI.

The V gene is TRBV18, the J gene TRBJ1-1; a weak D match, TRBD1 (5 bases). This CDR3 contains 15 residues. Germline CDR1 and CDR2: KGHSH and LQKENI. V lost 0 bases and J 2 bases, leaving 10 bases between the germline ends. In nucleotides, the CDR3 is TGTGCCAGCTCACCACCGTCAGGGCTAAACACTGAAGCTTTCTTT. Protein product: CASSPPSGLNTEAFF.

V and J are TRBV29-1 and TRBJ2-1, with D unclear. Between the trimmed V and J ends, which lost 4 bases and 8 bases, there was a span of 24 bases. Germline-derived CDR1 and CDR2 are SQVTM and ANQGSEA. The CDR3 extends over 16 amino acids. The CDR3 coding sequence is TGCAGCGTTGGCCTCCTGTCCGGAGCCGATGCCTATGAGCAGTTCTTC. Amino acids: CSVGLLSGADAYEQFF.

The chain carries TRBV10-3 and TRBJ2-5; no firm D call. The last part of the DNA fits TRBJ2-7 better; the J call may be wrong. CDR3 length equals 12 residues. Germline V lookup: CDR1 ENHRY, CDR2 SYGVKD. CDR3 bases: TGTGCCATCAGTTCCGGCGGCTACGAGCAGTACTTC. Translated: CAISSGGYEQYF.

The chain links TRBV10-2 to TRBJ2-7; 8 nucleotides line up with TRBD2. Germline V CDR1 and CDR2: WSHSY, SAAADI. This CDR3 comprises 16 residues. Losses at the gene ends were 6 bases for V and 6 bases for J; bases not matched to a gene: 16. The CDR3 bases are TGCGCCAGCAGATCCACCCTCACGGGAGGGCCTGGCGAGCAGTACTTC. Translated, it gives CASRSTLTGGPGEQYF.

The chain uses TRBV10-2 and TRBJ2-5; D perhaps matches TRBD1 (6 bases). The J call may be in error: the DNA end matches TRBJ2-7 better. From germline, CDR1 is WSHSY and CDR2 SAAADI. There are 12 residues in the CDR3. CDR3 region: CASIDRLYEQYF. CDR3 DNA: TGCGCCAGCATAGACAGGCTGTACGAGCAGTACTTC.

The V call is TRBV18, the J call TRBJ1-3; no definite D call. The CDR3 runs 18 residues. From germline, CDR1 is KGHSH and CDR2 LQKENI. V lost 3 bases, J lost 0 bases, and 18 bases lay in between. The CDR3 nucleotides are TGTGCCAGCTCACCCAAGGTAGCCCAGCCTAGCTCTGGAAACACCATATATTTT. Its protein is CASSPKVAQPSSGNTIYF.

This rearrangement joins TRBV29-1 to TRBJ2-1, with TRBD2 identical over 7 bases. The ends lost 4 bases at V and 4 bases at J; junction bases unmatched: 19. There are 18 residues in the CDR3. Per germline, CDR1 SQVTM and CDR2 ANQGSEA. CDR3 sequence reads: CSVGGLPSRGENYNEQFF. CDR3 bases: TGCAGCGTTGGTGGTCTCCCTAGCCGGGGGGAGAATTACAATGAGCAGTTCTTC.

This chain connects TRBV5-1 to TRBJ2-7; tentatively, D is TRBD2 (6 bases). Trimming removed 0 bases from V and 6 bases from J, with 19 bases in between. The CDR3 sequence is 16 residues long. Germline loops: CDR1 SGHRS, CDR2 YFSETQ. In DNA form, the CDR3 reads TGCGCCAGCAGCTTGGGGGAGACTAGGACCCTAGGCGAGCAGTACTTC. This codes for CASSLGETRTLGEQYF.

This chain joins TRBV5-1 and TRBJ2-3, with D possibly matching TRBD2 (5 bases). Between the trimmed V and J ends, which lost 4 bases and 1 base, there was a span of 13 bases. Germline-derived CDR1 and CDR2 are SGHRS and YFSETQ. The CDR3 sequence is 15 residues long. CDR3 region: CASSLGGSRTDTQYF. The CDR3, as DNA: TGCGCCAGCAGCCTTGGAGGATCGCGCACAGATACGCAGTATTTT. The whole variable domain, remainder taken from reference TRBV5-1 and TRBJ2-3, is KAGVTQTPRYLIKTRGQQVTLSCSPISGHRSVSWYQQTPGQGLQFLFEYFSETQRNKGNFPGRFSGRQFSNSRSEMNVSTLELGDSALYLCASSLGGSRTDTQYFGPGTRLTVL.

V is TRBV10-2 and J is TRBJ2-7, with D maybe TRBD2 (5 bases). This CDR3 has 13 residues. Between the trimmed V and J ends, which lost 6 bases and 3 bases, there was a span of 12 bases. Germline V gives CDR1 WSHSY, CDR2 SAAADI. The CDR3 loop is CASSPELDYEQYF. DNA of the CDR3: TGCGCCAGCAGCCCCGAACTAGACTACGAGCAGTACTTC.

This clone was seen a handful of times. The chain uses TRBV6-5 and TRBJ1-5; 7 bases agree with TRBD1. Unmatched junction bases numbered 8, after V lost 5 bases and J lost 7 bases. CDR3 length: 14 amino acids. Looked up from germline, CDR1 is MNHEY and CDR2 is SVGAGI. The CDR3 here is CASSRQGFGQPQHF. The CDR3 DNA reads TGTGCCAGCAGTAGACAGGGTTTTGGGCAGCCCCAGCATTTT.

V and J are TRBV10-2 and TRBJ1-1, with D uncertain. This CDR3 has 12 amino acids. CDR1 WSHSY and CDR2 SAAADI come from the germline V gene. V lost 4 bases to trimming and J lost 0 bases, with 3 bases between them. CDR3 nucleotide sequence: TGCGCCAGCAGTGGGCTGAACACTGAAGCTTTCTTT. Translating gives CASSGLNTEAFF.

This clone was observed a single time. The chain uses TRBV7-8 and TRBJ2-2; perhaps TRBD1 as D (5 bases). The J call may be in error: the DNA end matches TRBJ1-3 better. This CDR3 contains 15 residues. The germline CDR1 and CDR2 sequences are SGHVS and FQNEAQ. Here the CDR3 reads CASSFSGMGGNTIYF. Here the CDR3 DNA reads TGTGCCAGCAGCTTCTCAGGGATGGGTGGAAACACCATATATTTT.

The chain is built from TRBV27 and TRBJ2-5, with D possibly being TRBD1 (5 bases). The CDR3 consists of 13 residues. The V and J ends lost 5 bases and 1 base respectively, with 8 bases between them. Germline CDR1 and CDR2: MNHEY and SMNVEV (reference sequence). The CDR3 DNA reads TGTGCCAGCAGTCAGGGTTCCCAAGAGACCCAGTACTTC. Translating it yields CASSQGSQETQYF.

This chain connects TRBV2 to TRBJ2-1; 9 bases line up with TRBD1. The CDR3 runs 13 residues. Germline V gene data show CDR1 as SNHLY and CDR2 as FYNNEI. The V and J ends lost 7 bases and 8 bases, in that order; junction bases with no gene match: 6. Here the CDR3 reads CASTTGGTDEQFF. The CDR3, as DNA: TGTGCCAGCACGACAGGGGGTACCGATGAGCAGTTCTTC. Supplemented by reference TRBV2 and TRBJ2-1, the full variable domain reads EPEVTQTPSHQVTQMGQEVILRCVPISNHLYFYWYRQILGQKVEFLVSFYNNEISEKSEIFDDQFSVERPDGSNFTLKIRSTKLEDSAMYFCASTTGGTDEQFFGPGTRLTVL.

This clone was seen once. The rearrangement links TRBV12-5 to TRBJ2-1, with 9 bases identical to TRBD2. The CDR3 consists of 19 residues. Trimming cost V 0 bases and J 9 bases; bases outside gene matches: 18. The V gene's germline CDR1 is LGHNT and CDR2 FRNRAP. The CDR3: CASGLVLLRGGPHPSEQFF. CDR3 coding DNA: TGTGCTAGTGGTTTGGTACTTTTGCGGGGGGGCCCCCATCCCAGTGAGCAGTTCTTC. Together with reference TRBV12-5 and TRBJ2-1, the CDR3 gives the full variable domain: DARVTQTPRHKVTEMGQEVTMRCQPILGHNTVFWYRQTMMQGLELLAYFRNRAPLDDSGMPKDRFSAEMPDATLATLKIQPSEPRDSAVYFCASGLVLLRGGPHPSEQFFGPGTRLTVL.

The chain joins TRBV19 to TRBJ2-6; D is unclear. The CDR3 contains 14 residues. The V end was cut by 8 bases, the J end by 0 bases, with 8 bases between. Germline CDR1 is LNHDA and CDR2 is SQIVND (reference sequence). In DNA form, the CDR3 reads TGTGCCAGTCAGGTGGGCTCTGGGGCCAACGTCCTGACTTTC. Protein: CASQVGSGANVLTF.